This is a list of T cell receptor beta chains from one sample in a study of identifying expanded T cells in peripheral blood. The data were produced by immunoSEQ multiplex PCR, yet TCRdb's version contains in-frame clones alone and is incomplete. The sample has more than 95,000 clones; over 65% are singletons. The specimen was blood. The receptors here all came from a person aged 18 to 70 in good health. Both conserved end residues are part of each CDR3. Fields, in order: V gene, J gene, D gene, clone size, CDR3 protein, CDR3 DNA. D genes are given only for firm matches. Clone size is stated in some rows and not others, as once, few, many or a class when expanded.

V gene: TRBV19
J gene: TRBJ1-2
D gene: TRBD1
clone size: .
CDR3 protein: CASTYRDRDYGYTF
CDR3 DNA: TGTGCCAGTACCTACCGGGACAGGGACTATGGCTACACCTTC

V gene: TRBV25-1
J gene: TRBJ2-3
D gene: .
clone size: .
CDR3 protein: CASSEPQGRSDTDTQYF
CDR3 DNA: TGTGCCAGCAGTGAACCCCAGGGAAGGTCGGACACAGATACGCAGTATTTT

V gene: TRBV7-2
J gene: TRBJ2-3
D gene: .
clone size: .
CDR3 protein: CASSPRGGASHTQYF
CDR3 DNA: TGTGCCAGCAGCCCAAGAGGCGGGGCCTCTCATACGCAGTATTTT

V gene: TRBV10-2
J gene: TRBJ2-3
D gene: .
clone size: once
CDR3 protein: CASSESKGRGLSTDTQYF
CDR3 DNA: TGCGCCAGCAGTGAGTCCAAGGGCCGGGGCCTCAGCACAGATACGCAGTATTTT

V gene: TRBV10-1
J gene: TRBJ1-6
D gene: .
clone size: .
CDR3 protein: CASSESMFSPLHF
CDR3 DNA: TGCGCCAGCAGTGAGTCTATGTTCTCACCCCTCCACTTT

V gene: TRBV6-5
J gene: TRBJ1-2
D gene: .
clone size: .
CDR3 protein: CASSYGGTAGYGYTF
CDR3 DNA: TGTGCCAGCAGTTACGGGGGGACCGCCGGCTATGGCTACACCTTC

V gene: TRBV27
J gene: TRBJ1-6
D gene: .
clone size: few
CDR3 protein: CASPGQENSPLHF
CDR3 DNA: TGTGCCAGCCCCGGACAAGAGAATTCACCCCTCCACTTT

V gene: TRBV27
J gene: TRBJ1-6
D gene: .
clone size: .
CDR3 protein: CASSSPDRHNSPLHF
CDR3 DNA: TGTGCCAGCAGTTCCCCCGACCGTCATAATTCACCCCTCCACTTT

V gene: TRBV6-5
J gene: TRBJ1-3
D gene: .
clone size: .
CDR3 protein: CASRAGSNSGNTIYF
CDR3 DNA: TGTGCCAGCCGCGCGGGGTCAAACTCTGGAAACACCATATATTTT

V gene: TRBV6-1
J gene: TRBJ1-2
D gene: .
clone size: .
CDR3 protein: CATSRDWGYTF
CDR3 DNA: TGTGCCACATCTCGGGATTGGGGCTACACCTTC

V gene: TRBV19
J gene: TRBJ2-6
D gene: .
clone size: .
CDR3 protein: CASSPAFMGAGANVLTF
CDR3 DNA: TGTGCCAGTAGTCCAGCCTTTATGGGGGCCGGGGCCAACGTCCTGACTTTC

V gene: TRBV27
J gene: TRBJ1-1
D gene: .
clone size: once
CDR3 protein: CASSWTVNTEAFF
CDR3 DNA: TGTGCCAGCAGTTGGACAGTGAACACTGAAGCTTTCTTT

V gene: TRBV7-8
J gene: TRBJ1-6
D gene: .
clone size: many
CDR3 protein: CASSLARIVGSSYNSPLHF
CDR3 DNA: TGTGCCAGCAGCTTAGCGAGGATCGTAGGAAGCTCCTATAATTCACCCCTCCACTTT

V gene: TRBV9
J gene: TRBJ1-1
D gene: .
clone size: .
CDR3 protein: CASSSGTVVTLNTEAFF
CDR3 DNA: TGTGCCAGCAGCTCCGGGACCGTCGTTACCTTGAACACTGAAGCTTTCTTT

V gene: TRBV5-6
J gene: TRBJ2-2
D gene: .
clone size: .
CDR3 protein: CASSFGSAWANTGELFF
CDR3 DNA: TGTGCCAGCAGCTTTGGTAGTGCCTGGGCGAACACCGGGGAGCTGTTTTTT

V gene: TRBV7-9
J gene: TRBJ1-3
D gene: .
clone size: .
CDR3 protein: CASSLEGLGPTIYF
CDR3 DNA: TGTGCCAGCAGCTTAGAGGGACTCGGCCCCACCATATATTTT

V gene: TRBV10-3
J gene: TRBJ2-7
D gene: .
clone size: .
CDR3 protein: CAISLFRQYEQYF
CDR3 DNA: TGTGCCATCAGCCTGTTTCGACAATACGAGCAGTACTTC

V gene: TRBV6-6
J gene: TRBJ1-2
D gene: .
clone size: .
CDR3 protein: CASSYLGARGYTF
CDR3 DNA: TGTGCCAGCAGTTACCTGGGGGCGCGGGGCTACACCTTC

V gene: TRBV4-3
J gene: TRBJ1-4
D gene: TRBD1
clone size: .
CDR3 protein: CASSQMTGLEKLFF
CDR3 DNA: TGCGCCAGCAGCCAGATGACAGGGCTAGAAAAACTGTTTTTT

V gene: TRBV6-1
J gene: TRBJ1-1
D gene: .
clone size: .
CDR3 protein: CASSVGWDTMRTEAFF
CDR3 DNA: TGTGCCAGCAGTGTAGGGTGGGACACTATGCGCACTGAAGCTTTCTTT

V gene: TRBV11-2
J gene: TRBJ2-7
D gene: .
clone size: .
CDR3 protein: CASSLVWGLGYEQYF
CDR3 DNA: TGTGCCAGCAGCTTAGTATGGGGGCTCGGCTACGAGCAGTACTTC

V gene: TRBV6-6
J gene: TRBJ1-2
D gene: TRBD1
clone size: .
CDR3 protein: CASSQWGQEVDTF
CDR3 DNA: TGTGCCAGCAGTCAGTGGGGACAGGAGGTGGACACCTTC

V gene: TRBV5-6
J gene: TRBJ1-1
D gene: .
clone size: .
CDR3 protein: CASSSGNAAFF
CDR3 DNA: TGTGCCAGCAGCAGCGGAAATGCGGCTTTCTTT

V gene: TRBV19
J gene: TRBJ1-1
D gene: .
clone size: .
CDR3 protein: CASSMGDTEAFF
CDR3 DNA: TGTGCCAGTAGTATGGGGGACACTGAAGCTTTCTTT

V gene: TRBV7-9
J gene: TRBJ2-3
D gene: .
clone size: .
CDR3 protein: CASSLGEAAYGDTQYF
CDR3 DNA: TGTGCCAGCAGCTTAGGAGAGGCAGCCTATGGGGATACGCAGTATTTT

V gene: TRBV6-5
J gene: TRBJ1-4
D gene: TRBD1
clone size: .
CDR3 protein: CASSYGTGDEKLFF
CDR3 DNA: TGTGCCAGCAGTTACGGGACAGGGGATGAAAAACTGTTTTTT

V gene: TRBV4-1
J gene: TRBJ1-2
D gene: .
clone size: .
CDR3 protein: CASSQYGGGSGYTF
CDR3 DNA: TGCGCCAGCAGCCAATACGGAGGGGGAAGTGGCTACACCTTC

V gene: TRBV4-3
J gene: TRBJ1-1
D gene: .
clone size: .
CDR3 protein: CASSQDAYPKLNTEAFF
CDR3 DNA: TGCGCCAGCAGCCAAGATGCCTACCCGAAACTGAACACTGAAGCTTTCTTT

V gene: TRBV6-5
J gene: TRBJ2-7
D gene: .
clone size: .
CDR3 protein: CATGDGPPFEQYF
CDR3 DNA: TGTGCCACGGGGGACGGTCCCCCGTTCGAGCAGTACTTC

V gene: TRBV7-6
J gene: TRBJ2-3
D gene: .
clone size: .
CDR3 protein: CASGVTDTQYF
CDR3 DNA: TGTGCCAGCGGGGTGACAGATACGCAGTATTTT

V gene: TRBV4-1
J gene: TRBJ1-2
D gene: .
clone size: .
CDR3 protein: CASSQESNYGYTF
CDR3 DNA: TGCGCCAGCAGCCAAGAGTCTAACTATGGCTACACCTTC

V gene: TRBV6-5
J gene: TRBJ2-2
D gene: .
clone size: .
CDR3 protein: CASSSVNTGELFF
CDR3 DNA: TGTGCCAGCAGTTCAGTTAACACCGGGGAGCTGTTTTTT

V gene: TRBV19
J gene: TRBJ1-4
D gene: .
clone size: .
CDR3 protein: CASSIGRGRSNEKLFF
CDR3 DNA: TGTGCCAGTAGTATAGGGAGGGGACGGTCTAATGAAAAACTGTTTTTT

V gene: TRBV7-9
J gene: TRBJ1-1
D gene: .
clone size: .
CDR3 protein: CASTMLLTEAFF
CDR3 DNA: TGTGCCAGCACCATGTTACTTACTGAAGCTTTCTTT

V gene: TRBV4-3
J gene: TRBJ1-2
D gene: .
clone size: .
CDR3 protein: CASSRQPSGDYGYTF
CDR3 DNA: TGCGCCAGCAGCCGCCAACCGAGCGGAGACTATGGCTACACCTTC

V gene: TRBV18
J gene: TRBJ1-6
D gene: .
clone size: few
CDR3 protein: CASSHRQGGDNSPLHF
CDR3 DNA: TGTGCCAGCTCACATAGGCAGGGAGGGGATAATTCACCCCTCCACTTT

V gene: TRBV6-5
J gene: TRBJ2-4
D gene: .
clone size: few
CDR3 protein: CATRGIENIQYF
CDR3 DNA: TGTGCCACCCGGGGGATTGAAAACATTCAGTACTTC

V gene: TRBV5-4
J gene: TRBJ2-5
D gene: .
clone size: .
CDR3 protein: CASSFRKVGVETQYF
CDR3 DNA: TGTGCCAGCAGCTTTAGGAAGGTGGGAGTAGAGACCCAGTACTTC

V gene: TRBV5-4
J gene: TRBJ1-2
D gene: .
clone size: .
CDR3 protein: CASSPSRGGYGYTF
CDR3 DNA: TGTGCCAGCAGCCCTTCGAGAGGGGGATATGGCTACACCTTC

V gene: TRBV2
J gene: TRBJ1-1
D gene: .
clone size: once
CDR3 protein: CASKGRDNTEAFF
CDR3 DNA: TGTGCCAGCAAAGGGAGGGATAACACTGAAGCTTTCTTT

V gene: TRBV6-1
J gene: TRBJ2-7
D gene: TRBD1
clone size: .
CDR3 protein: CASKPTGLEQYF
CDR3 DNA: TGTGCCAGCAAACCGACAGGGCTCGAGCAGTACTTC

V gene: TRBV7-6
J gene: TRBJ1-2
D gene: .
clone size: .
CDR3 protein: CASSLEGYGYTF
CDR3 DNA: TGTGCCAGCAGCTTAGAGGGGTATGGCTACACCTTC

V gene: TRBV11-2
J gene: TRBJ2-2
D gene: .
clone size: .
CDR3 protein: CASSLIFQGGELFF
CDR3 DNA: TGTGCCAGCAGCTTAATCTTCCAGGGCGGGGAGCTGTTTTTT

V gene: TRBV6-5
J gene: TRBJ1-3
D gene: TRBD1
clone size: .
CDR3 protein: CASRRDSSGNTIYF
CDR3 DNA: TGTGCCAGCAGACGGGACAGCTCTGGAAACACCATATATTTT

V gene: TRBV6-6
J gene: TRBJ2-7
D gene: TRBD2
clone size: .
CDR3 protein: CASSYPTSEPSYEQYF
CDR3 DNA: TGTGCCAGCAGTTACCCAACTAGCGAACCTTCCTACGAGCAGTACTTC

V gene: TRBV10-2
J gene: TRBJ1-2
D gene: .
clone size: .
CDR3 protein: CASSGVWGYTF
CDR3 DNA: TGCGCCAGCAGTGGAGTGTGGGGCTACACCTTC

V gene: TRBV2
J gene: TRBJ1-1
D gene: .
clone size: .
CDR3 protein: CARGDMNTEAFF
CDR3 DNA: TGTGCCAGAGGCGACATGAACACTGAAGCTTTCTTT

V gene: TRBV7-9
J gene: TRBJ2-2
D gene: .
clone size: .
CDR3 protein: CASSSLWELFF
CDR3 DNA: TGTGCCAGCAGCTCCTTGTGGGAGCTGTTTTTT

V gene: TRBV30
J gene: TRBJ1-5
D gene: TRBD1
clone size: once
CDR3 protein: CAWSDPRGRGPQHF
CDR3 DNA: TGTGCCTGGAGCGACCCCAGGGGGCGAGGGCCCCAGCATTTT

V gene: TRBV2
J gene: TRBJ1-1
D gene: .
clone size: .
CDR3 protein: CASGHGEAFF
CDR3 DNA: TGTGCCAGCGGACACGGTGAAGCTTTCTTT

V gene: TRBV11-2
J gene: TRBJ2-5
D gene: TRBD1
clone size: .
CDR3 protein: CASSLVFFGQGARETQYF
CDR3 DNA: TGTGCCAGCAGCTTAGTGTTCTTCGGACAGGGGGCTCGAGAGACCCAGTACTTC

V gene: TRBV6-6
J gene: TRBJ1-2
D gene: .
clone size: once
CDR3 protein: CASSYAPKWDGYTF
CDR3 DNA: TGTGCCAGCAGTTATGCCCCGAAATGGGATGGCTACACCTTC

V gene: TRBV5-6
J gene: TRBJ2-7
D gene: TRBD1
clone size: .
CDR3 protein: CASSLAGTGDYEQYF
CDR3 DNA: TGTGCCAGCAGCTTGGCGGGAACAGGGGACTACGAGCAGTACTTC

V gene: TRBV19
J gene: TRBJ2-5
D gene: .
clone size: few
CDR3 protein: CASSRDIQETQYF
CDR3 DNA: TGTGCCAGTAGTAGGGACATCCAAGAGACCCAGTACTTC

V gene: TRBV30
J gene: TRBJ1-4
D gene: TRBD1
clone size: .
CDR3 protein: CAWSGTGGTQELFF
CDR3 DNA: TGTGCCTGGAGTGGGACAGGGGGGACCCAAGAACTGTTTTTT

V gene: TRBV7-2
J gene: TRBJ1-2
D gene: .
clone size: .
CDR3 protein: CASSLAVRANYGYTF
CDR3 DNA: TGTGCCAGCAGCTTAGCCGTGCGCGCTAACTATGGCTACACCTTC

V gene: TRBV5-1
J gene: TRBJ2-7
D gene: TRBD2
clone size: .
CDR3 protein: CASSFQGGNEQYF
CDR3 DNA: TGCGCCAGCAGCTTCCAGGGAGGGAACGAGCAGTACTTC

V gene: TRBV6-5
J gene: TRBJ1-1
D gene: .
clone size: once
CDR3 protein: CASTGQRNTEAFF
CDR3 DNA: TGTGCCAGCACCGGACAAAGGAACACTGAAGCTTTCTTT

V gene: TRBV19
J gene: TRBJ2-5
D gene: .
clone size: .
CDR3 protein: CASSLRFGETQYF
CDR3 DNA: TGTGCCAGTAGCCTTCGATTCGGGGAGACCCAGTACTTC

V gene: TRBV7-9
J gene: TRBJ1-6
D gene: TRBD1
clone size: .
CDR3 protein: CASSRGGRNRSPLHF
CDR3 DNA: TGTGCCAGCAGCCGAGGGGGCAGGAATCGTTCACCCCTCCACTTT